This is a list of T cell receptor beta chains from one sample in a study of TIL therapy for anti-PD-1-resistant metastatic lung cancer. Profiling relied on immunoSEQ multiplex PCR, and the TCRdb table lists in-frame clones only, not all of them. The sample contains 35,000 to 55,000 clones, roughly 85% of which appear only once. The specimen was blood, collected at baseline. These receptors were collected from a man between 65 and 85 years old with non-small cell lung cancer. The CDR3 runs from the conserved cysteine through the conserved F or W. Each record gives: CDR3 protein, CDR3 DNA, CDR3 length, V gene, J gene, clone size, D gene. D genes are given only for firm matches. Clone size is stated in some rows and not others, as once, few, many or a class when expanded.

CDR3aa: CASRSGLAGWAPSSYEQYF
CDR3nt: TGTGCCAGCAGGAGTGGACTAGCGGGATGGGCGCCTAGCTCCTACGAGCAGTACTTC
len: 19
v_gene: TRBV5-5
j_gene: TRBJ2-7
abundance: NA
d_gene: TRBD2

CDR3aa: CASNPTSGGYNEQFF
CDR3nt: TGTGCCAGCAACCCAACTAGCGGGGGCTACAATGAGCAGTTCTTC
len: 15
v_gene: TRBV28
j_gene: TRBJ2-1
abundance: NA
d_gene: TRBD2

CDR3aa: CASSLGPRDTQYF
CDR3nt: TGTGCCAGCAGTCTAGGTCCGAGGGATACGCAGTATTTT
len: 13
v_gene: TRBV6-6
j_gene: TRBJ2-3
abundance: once
d_gene: NA

CDR3aa: CASSEGQPNYGYTF
CDR3nt: TGTGCCAGCAGTGAGGGACAGCCTAACTATGGCTACACCTTC
len: 14
v_gene: TRBV28
j_gene: TRBJ1-2
abundance: NA
d_gene: TRBD1

CDR3aa: CASSLALQGEWSNEKLFF
CDR3nt: TGTGCCAGCAGCTTAGCATTGCAGGGGGAGTGGTCTAATGAAAAACTGTTTTTT
len: 18
v_gene: TRBV7-8
j_gene: TRBJ1-4
abundance: NA
d_gene: TRBD1

CDR3aa: CASSDGTSVYNEQFF
CDR3nt: TGTGCCAGCAGTGACGGGACTAGTGTATACAATGAGCAGTTCTTC
len: 15
v_gene: TRBV5-6
j_gene: TRBJ2-1
abundance: NA
d_gene: TRBD2

CDR3aa: CASSQDGTSGTYEQYF
CDR3nt: TGTGCCAGCAGCCAAGATGGAACTAGCGGTACCTACGAGCAGTACTTC
len: 16
v_gene: TRBV4-2
j_gene: TRBJ2-7
abundance: NA
d_gene: TRBD2

CDR3aa: CASRTSGSGGYEQYF
CDR3nt: TGCGCCAGTCGGACTAGCGGGAGCGGGGGCTACGAGCAGTACTTC
len: 15
v_gene: TRBV10-2
j_gene: TRBJ2-7
abundance: NA
d_gene: TRBD2

CDR3aa: CASDQGAGRSRNQPQHF
CDR3nt: TGTGCCAGCGACCAGGGTGCGGGGAGGTCACGCAATCAGCCCCAGCATTTT
len: 17
v_gene: TRBV2
j_gene: TRBJ1-5
abundance: NA
d_gene: NA

CDR3aa: CASSVGTGNSNQPQHF
CDR3nt: TGTGCCAGCAGCGTAGGGACAGGGAATAGCAATCAGCCCCAGCATTTT
len: 16
v_gene: TRBV9
j_gene: TRBJ1-5
abundance: once
d_gene: TRBD1

CDR3aa: CASSEAHGGTYEQYF
CDR3nt: TGTGCCAGCAGTGAAGCGCACGGGGGCACCTACGAGCAGTACTTC
len: 15
v_gene: TRBV6-1
j_gene: TRBJ2-7
abundance: NA
d_gene: NA

CDR3aa: CASSAAGLAGVGEQFF
CDR3nt: TGTGCCAGCAGCGCCGCGGGACTAGCGGGAGTCGGTGAGCAGTTCTTC
len: 16
v_gene: TRBV9
j_gene: TRBJ2-1
abundance: NA
d_gene: TRBD2

CDR3aa: CAWSSSAAETQYF
CDR3nt: TGTGCCTGGAGCTCCTCTGCAGCCGAGACCCAGTACTTC
len: 13
v_gene: TRBV30
j_gene: TRBJ2-5
abundance: NA
d_gene: NA

CDR3aa: CATSRDKFGTSGNNEQFF
CDR3nt: TGTGCCACCAGCAGGGATAAATTTGGGACTAGTGGGAACAATGAGCAGTTCTTC
len: 18
v_gene: TRBV15
j_gene: TRBJ2-1
abundance: NA
d_gene: TRBD2

CDR3aa: CASSLAGNNEQFF
CDR3nt: TGTGCCAGCAGTCTAGCGGGAAACAATGAGCAGTTCTTC
len: 13
v_gene: TRBV2
j_gene: TRBJ2-1
abundance: few
d_gene: TRBD2

CDR3aa: CASSPQRTSGIIDEQYF
CDR3nt: TGCGCCAGCAGCCCGCAGAGAACTAGCGGGATAATCGACGAGCAGTACTTC
len: 17
v_gene: TRBV4-1
j_gene: TRBJ2-7
abundance: few
d_gene: TRBD2

CDR3aa: CASSAEGTDLAKNIQYF
CDR3nt: TGTGCCAGCAGCGCAGAAGGGACAGACCTAGCCAAAAACATTCAGTACTTC
len: 17
v_gene: TRBV9
j_gene: TRBJ2-4
abundance: few
d_gene: TRBD1

CDR3aa: CASSTYEQYF
CDR3nt: TGTGCCAGCTCTACCTACGAGCAGTACTTC
len: 10
v_gene: TRBV6-1
j_gene: TRBJ2-7
abundance: NA
d_gene: NA

CDR3aa: CASSIAGQPQHF
CDR3nt: TGTGCCAGTAGTATAGCCGGGCAGCCCCAGCATTTT
len: 12
v_gene: TRBV19
j_gene: TRBJ1-5
abundance: NA
d_gene: NA

CDR3aa: CASSPGNSPLHF
CDR3nt: TGTGCCAGCAGCCCCGGTAATTCACCCCTCCACTTT
len: 12
v_gene: TRBV7-9
j_gene: TRBJ1-6
abundance: few
d_gene: NA

CDR3aa: CASSVGTVNTEAFF
CDR3nt: TGTGCCAGCAGCGTAGGAACGGTGAACACTGAAGCTTTCTTT
len: 14
v_gene: TRBV9
j_gene: TRBJ1-1
abundance: NA
d_gene: NA

CDR3aa: CASNRGTGGNYGYTF
CDR3nt: TGTGCCAGCAATCGAGGGACAGGGGGCAACTATGGCTACACCTTC
len: 15
v_gene: TRBV28
j_gene: TRBJ1-2
abundance: NA
d_gene: TRBD1

CDR3aa: CASSSGGGDRYGYTF
CDR3nt: TGTGCCAGCAGCTCAGGAGGAGGGGATCGCTATGGCTACACCTTC
len: 15
v_gene: TRBV5-4
j_gene: TRBJ1-2
abundance: few
d_gene: NA

CDR3aa: CASSAGTGSLGANVLTF
CDR3nt: TGTGCCAGCAGCGCCGGGACAGGCTCACTTGGGGCCAACGTCCTGACTTTC
len: 17
v_gene: TRBV9
j_gene: TRBJ2-6
abundance: NA
d_gene: TRBD1

CDR3aa: CASSLRPTAFNQPQHF
CDR3nt: TGTGCCAGCAGTTTGAGGCCGACGGCCTTTAATCAGCCCCAGCATTTT
len: 16
v_gene: TRBV28
j_gene: TRBJ1-5
abundance: NA
d_gene: NA

CDR3aa: CASSLIGTYEQYF
CDR3nt: TGTGCCAGCAGTCTTATAGGGACCTACGAGCAGTACTTC
len: 13
v_gene: TRBV28
j_gene: TRBJ2-7
abundance: NA
d_gene: NA

CDR3aa: CASSRDTGSYNEQFF
CDR3nt: TGTGCCAGCAGCCGGGACACGGGCTCCTACAATGAGCAGTTCTTC
len: 15
v_gene: TRBV5-4
j_gene: TRBJ2-1
abundance: NA
d_gene: NA

CDR3aa: CASSHSGKSYNEQFF
CDR3nt: TGTGCCAGCAGCCACAGCGGGAAATCCTACAATGAGCAGTTCTTC
len: 15
v_gene: TRBV7-3
j_gene: TRBJ2-1
abundance: NA
d_gene: TRBD2

CDR3aa: CASSLGPGDYEQYF
CDR3nt: TGTGCCAGCAGTTTGGGACCAGGCGATTACGAGCAGTACTTC
len: 14
v_gene: TRBV27
j_gene: TRBJ2-7
abundance: NA
d_gene: NA

CDR3aa: CASSRGTLGYTF
CDR3nt: TGTGCCAGCAGCCGTGGGACACTTGGCTACACCTTC
len: 12
v_gene: TRBV28
j_gene: TRBJ1-2
abundance: NA
d_gene: NA

CDR3aa: CATSRDRGGLSYGYTF
CDR3nt: TGTGCCACCAGCAGAGATAGAGGGGGCTTAAGCTATGGCTACACCTTC
len: 16
v_gene: TRBV15
j_gene: TRBJ1-2
abundance: once
d_gene: TRBD1

CDR3aa: CASSGGGVGYGYTF
CDR3nt: TGTGCCAGCAGCGGGGGGGGCGTAGGCTATGGCTACACCTTC
len: 14
v_gene: TRBV28
j_gene: TRBJ1-2
abundance: NA
d_gene: NA

CDR3aa: CASSESSETQYF
CDR3nt: TGCGCCAGCAGTGAGTCCTCCGAGACCCAGTACTTC
len: 12
v_gene: TRBV10-1
j_gene: TRBJ2-5
abundance: NA
d_gene: NA

CDR3aa: CASSKKGQVDQPQHF
CDR3nt: TGTGCCAGCAGCAAAAAGGGACAGGTGGATCAGCCCCAGCATTTT
len: 15
v_gene: TRBV21-1
j_gene: TRBJ1-5
abundance: NA
d_gene: NA

CDR3aa: CASSYGSGYGYTF
CDR3nt: TGTGCCAGCAGTTACGGGTCAGGCTATGGCTACACCTTC
len: 13
v_gene: TRBV6-5
j_gene: TRBJ1-2
abundance: NA
d_gene: NA

CDR3aa: CASSLGQGAYGYTF
CDR3nt: TGTGCCAGCAGCTTAGGTCAGGGTGCCTATGGCTACACCTTC
len: 14
v_gene: TRBV7-3
j_gene: TRBJ1-2
abundance: NA
d_gene: NA

CDR3aa: CASSQNLVPQGEQFF
CDR3nt: TGTGCCAGCAGCCAAAACCTGGTCCCCCAAGGCGAGCAGTTCTTC
len: 15
v_gene: TRBV7-3
j_gene: TRBJ2-1
abundance: NA
d_gene: NA

CDR3aa: CASSFVRFSGANVLTF
CDR3nt: TGTGCCAGCAGTTTCGTTAGATTCTCTGGGGCCAACGTCCTGACTTTC
len: 16
v_gene: TRBV27
j_gene: TRBJ2-6
abundance: NA
d_gene: NA

CDR3aa: CASRNLDEQYF
CDR3nt: TGTGCCAGCAGAAACCTAGACGAGCAGTACTTC
len: 11
v_gene: TRBV7-2
j_gene: TRBJ2-7
abundance: NA
d_gene: NA

CDR3aa: CAIKRANEQFF
CDR3nt: TGTGCCATCAAGCGAGCCAATGAGCAGTTCTTC
len: 11
v_gene: TRBV10-3
j_gene: TRBJ2-1
abundance: few
d_gene: NA

CDR3aa: CASSRDTARGNEQFF
CDR3nt: TGTGCCAGTAGCAGGGACACAGCGAGGGGGAATGAGCAGTTCTTC
len: 15
v_gene: TRBV19
j_gene: TRBJ2-1
abundance: once
d_gene: NA

CDR3aa: CASSFLAGQETQYF
CDR3nt: TGTGCCAGCAGCTTCCTAGCGGGCCAAGAGACCCAGTACTTC
len: 14
v_gene: TRBV11-2
j_gene: TRBJ2-5
abundance: NA
d_gene: TRBD2

CDR3aa: CASSPRTESNTGELFF
CDR3nt: TGTGCCAGCAGCCCCAGGACAGAGTCTAACACCGGGGAGCTGTTTTTT
len: 16
v_gene: TRBV7-9
j_gene: TRBJ2-2
abundance: NA
d_gene: NA

CDR3aa: CASSQDQGAQYF
CDR3nt: TGCGCCAGCAGCCAAGATCAAGGGGCCCAGTACTTC
len: 12
v_gene: TRBV4-1
j_gene: TRBJ2-5
abundance: few
d_gene: NA

CDR3aa: CASSTGGGVDYEQYF
CDR3nt: TGTGCCAGCAGTACAGGTGGGGGGGTTGACTACGAGCAGTACTTC
len: 15
v_gene: TRBV28
j_gene: TRBJ2-7
abundance: NA
d_gene: TRBD2

CDR3aa: CASSSRSTSGSLYEQYF
CDR3nt: TGTGCCAGCAGTTCCCGATCGACTAGCGGGAGTCTCTACGAGCAGTACTTC
len: 17
v_gene: TRBV28
j_gene: TRBJ2-7
abundance: NA
d_gene: TRBD2